Detailed here is one T cell receptor (beta chain). Measured with immunoSEQ multiplex PCR; TCRdb has only the in-frame clones, and not every one. The sample has under 85,000 clones; around 94% are singletons. This sample stems from a study of technical replicates of blood from a handful of donors. The CDR3 has 16 residues. CDR1 SGHRS and CDR2 YFSETQ come from the germline V gene. V was shortened by 6 bases and J by 2 bases, with 19 bases between the two germline ends. Source material: T cells isolated from PBMCs. The rearrangement joins TRBV5-1 to TRBJ2-3; possibly TRBD2 for D (6 bases). The clonotype comes from a human donor in good health. The DNA of the CDR3 is TGCGCCAGCACCCTGGGGCAGGGAGGTGTCACAGATACGCAGTATTTT. Protein sequence: CASTLGQGGVTDTQYF.